This T cell receptor beta chain was obtained from a study of blood T cell repertoires in COVID-19. V was cut by 6 bases and J by 7 bases, with 3 bases left in between. Germline CDR1 reads DFQATT; CDR2 reads SNEGSKA (reference sequence). The CDR3 runs to 8 residues. Assay used: immunoSEQ multiplex PCR; TCRdb lists only in-frame clones, some missing. The repertoire holds some 170,000 clones, with 70% to 80% as singletons. Among Cohort 3 donors, those recovered had two negative PCRs, clearance, or symptom resolution. This rearrangement joins TRBV20-1 to TRBJ1-1; no firm D call. Sequencing was carried out using PBMCs or T cells enriched from blood (not recorded which). The receptor's source is a woman aged 50 to 60 who had recovered from COVID-19. The CDR3 sequence is CSASEAFF. In nucleotides, the CDR3 is TGCAGTGCGAGTGAAGCTTTCTTT.